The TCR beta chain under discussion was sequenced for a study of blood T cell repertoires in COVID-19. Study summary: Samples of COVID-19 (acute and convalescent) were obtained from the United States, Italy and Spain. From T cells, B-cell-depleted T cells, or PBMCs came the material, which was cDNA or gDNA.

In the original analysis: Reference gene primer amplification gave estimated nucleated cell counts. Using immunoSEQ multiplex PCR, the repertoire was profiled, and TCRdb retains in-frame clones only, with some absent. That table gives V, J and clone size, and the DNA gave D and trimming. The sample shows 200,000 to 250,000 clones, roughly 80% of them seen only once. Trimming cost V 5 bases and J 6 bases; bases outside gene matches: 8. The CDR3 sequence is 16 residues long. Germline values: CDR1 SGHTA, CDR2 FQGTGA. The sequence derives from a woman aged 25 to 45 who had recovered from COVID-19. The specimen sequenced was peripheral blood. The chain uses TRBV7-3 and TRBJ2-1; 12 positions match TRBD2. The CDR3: CASSPQTSGSFNEQFF. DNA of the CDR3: TGTGCCAGCAGCCCGCAGACTAGCGGGAGTTTCAATGAGCAGTTCTTC. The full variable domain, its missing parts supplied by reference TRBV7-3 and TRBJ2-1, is GAGVSQTPSNKVTEKGKYVELRCDPISGHTALYWYRQSLGQGPEFLIYFQGTGAADDSGLPNDRFFAVRPEGSVSTLKIQRTERGDSAVYLCASSPQTSGSFNEQFFGPGTRLTVL.